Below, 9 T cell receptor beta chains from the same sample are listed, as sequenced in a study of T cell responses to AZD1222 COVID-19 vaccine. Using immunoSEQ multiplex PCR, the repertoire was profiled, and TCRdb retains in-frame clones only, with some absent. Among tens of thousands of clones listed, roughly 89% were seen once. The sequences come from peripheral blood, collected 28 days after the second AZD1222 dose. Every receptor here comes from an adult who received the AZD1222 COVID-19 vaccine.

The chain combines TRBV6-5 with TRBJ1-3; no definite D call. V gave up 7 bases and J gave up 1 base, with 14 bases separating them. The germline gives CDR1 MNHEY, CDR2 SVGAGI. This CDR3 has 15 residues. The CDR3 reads CASTPQDVSGNTIYF. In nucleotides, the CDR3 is TGTGCCAGCACCCCCCAGGATGTTTCTGGAAACACCATATATTTT.

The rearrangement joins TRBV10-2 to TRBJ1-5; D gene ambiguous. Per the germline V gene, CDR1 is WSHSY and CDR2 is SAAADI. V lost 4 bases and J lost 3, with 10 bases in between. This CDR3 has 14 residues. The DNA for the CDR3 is TGCGCCAGCAGTGTGGTAGCGGCCAATCAGCCCCAGCATTTT. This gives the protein CASSVVAANQPQHF.

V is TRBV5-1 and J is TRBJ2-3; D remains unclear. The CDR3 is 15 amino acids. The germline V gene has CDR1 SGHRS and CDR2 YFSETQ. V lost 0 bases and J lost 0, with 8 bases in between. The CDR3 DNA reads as TGCGCCAGCAGCTTGGGTTTGGTTAGCACAGATACGCAGTATTTT. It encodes CASSLGLVSTDTQYF.

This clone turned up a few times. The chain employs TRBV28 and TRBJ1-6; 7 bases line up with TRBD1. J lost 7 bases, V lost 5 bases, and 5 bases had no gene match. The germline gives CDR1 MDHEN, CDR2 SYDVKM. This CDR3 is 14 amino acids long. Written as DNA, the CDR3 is TGTGCCAGCAGTGGGGACAGACAGAATTCACCCCTCCACTTT. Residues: CASSGDRQNSPLHF.

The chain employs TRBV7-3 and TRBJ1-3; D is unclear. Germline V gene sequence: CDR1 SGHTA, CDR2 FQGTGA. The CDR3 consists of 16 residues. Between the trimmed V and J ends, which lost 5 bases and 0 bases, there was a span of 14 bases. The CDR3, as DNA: TGTGCCAGCAGCCTCGACCGGGCAGGCTCTGGAAACACCATATATTTT. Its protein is CASSLDRAGSGNTIYF.

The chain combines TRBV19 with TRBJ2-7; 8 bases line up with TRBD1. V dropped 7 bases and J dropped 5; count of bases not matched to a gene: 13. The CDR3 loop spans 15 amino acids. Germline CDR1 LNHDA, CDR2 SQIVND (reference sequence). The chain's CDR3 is CASITPGQGVHEQYF. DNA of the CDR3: TGTGCCAGTATCACCCCCGGACAGGGTGTCCACGAGCAGTACTTC.

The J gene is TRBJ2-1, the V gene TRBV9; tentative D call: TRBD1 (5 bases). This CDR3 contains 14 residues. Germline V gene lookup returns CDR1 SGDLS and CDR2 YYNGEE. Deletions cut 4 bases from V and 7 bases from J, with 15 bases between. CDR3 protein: CASSPRGLLNEQFF. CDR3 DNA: TGTGCCAGCAGCCCTAGGGGTCTTCTTAATGAGCAGTTCTTC.

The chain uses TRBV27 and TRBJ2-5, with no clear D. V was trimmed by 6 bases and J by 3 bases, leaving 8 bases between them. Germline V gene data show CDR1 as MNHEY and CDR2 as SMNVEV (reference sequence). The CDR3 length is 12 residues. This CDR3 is CASSRPKETQYF. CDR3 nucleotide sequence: TGTGCCAGCAGCCGACCGAAAGAGACCCAGTACTTC.

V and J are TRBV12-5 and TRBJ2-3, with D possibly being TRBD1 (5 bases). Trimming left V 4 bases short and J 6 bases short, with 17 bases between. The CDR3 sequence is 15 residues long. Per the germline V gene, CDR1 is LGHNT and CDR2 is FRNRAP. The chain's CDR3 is CASGSQRGAADTQYF. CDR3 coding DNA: TGTGCTAGTGGTTCCCAACGTGGGGCCGCGGATACGCAGTATTTT.